This entry features one TCR beta chain sequence. Trimming took 4 bases from V and 6 from J; bases not matched to a gene: 9. Germline CDR1 and CDR2: SGDLS and YYNGEE. The CDR3 is 15 amino acids. The data were produced by immunoSEQ multiplex PCR, yet TCRdb's version contains in-frame clones alone and is incomplete. The table records under 50,000 clones, more than 85% of them present only once. These data originate in a study of blood T cell repertoires in COVID-19. Sequenced material: peripheral blood. The TCR comes from a man aged 60-69 years with COVID-19, enrolled during active disease. The J gene is TRBJ2-1, the V gene TRBV9, with 8 nucleotides matching TRBD2. CDR3 coding DNA: TGTGCCAGCAGCACCGGGACTAGTGGTATCAATGAGCAGTTCTTC. Translating it yields CASSTGTSGINEQFF.